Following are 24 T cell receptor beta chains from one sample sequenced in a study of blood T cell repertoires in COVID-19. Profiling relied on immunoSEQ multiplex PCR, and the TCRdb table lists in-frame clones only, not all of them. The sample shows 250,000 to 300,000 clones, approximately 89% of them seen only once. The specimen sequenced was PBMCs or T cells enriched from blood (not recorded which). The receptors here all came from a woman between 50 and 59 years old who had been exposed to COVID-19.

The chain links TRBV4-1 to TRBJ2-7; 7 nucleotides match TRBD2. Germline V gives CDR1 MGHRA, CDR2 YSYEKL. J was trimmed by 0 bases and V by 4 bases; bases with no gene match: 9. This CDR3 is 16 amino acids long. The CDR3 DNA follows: TGCGCCAGCAGCCCAACACCGACGGGAGGCTCCTACGAGCAGTACTTC. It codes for CASSPTPTGGSYEQYF.

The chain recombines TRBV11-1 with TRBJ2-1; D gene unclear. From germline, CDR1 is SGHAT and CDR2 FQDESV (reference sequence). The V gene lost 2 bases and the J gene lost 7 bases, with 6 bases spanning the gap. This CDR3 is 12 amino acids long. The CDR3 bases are TGTGCCAGCAGCTTATACGGGAATGAGCAGTTCTTC. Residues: CASSLYGNEQFF.

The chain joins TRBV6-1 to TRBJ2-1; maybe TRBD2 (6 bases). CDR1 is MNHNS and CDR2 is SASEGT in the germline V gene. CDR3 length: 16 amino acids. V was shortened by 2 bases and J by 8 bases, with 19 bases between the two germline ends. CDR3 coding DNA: TGTGCCAGCAGTGAATTTGGAACGGGGCCGGGGGATGAGCAGTTCTTC. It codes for CASSEFGTGPGDEQFF.

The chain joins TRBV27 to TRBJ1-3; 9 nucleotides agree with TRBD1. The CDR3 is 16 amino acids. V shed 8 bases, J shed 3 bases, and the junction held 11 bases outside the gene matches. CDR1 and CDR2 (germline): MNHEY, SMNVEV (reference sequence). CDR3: CASSPGTGRYGNTIYF. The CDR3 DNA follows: TGTGCCAGCTCGCCCGGGACAGGGCGGTATGGAAACACCATATATTTT.

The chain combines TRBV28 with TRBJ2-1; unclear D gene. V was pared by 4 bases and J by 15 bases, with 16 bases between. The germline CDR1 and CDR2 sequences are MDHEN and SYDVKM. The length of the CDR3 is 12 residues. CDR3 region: CASSSPGTALFF. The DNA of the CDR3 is TGTGCCAGCAGTTCCCCAGGTACGGCCCTGTTCTTC.

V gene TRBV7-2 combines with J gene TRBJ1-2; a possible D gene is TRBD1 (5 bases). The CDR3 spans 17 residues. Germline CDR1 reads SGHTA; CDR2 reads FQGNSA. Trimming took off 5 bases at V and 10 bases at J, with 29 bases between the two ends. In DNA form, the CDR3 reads TGTGCCAGCAGCCCAGGGTTTCAGGGTATTCTTTCGGTTAACTACACCTTC. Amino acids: CASSPGFQGILSVNYTF.

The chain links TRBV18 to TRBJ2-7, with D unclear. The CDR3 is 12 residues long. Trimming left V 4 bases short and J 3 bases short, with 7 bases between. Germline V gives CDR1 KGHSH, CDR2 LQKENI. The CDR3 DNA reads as TGTGCCAGCTCACTCCCAAACTACGAGCAGTACTTC. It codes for CASSLPNYEQYF.

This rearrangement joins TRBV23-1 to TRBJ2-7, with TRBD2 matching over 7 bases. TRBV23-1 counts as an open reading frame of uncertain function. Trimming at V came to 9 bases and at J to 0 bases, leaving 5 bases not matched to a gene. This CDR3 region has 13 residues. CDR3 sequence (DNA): TGCGCCAGGCAGCGGGGTCACTCCTACGAGCAGTACTTC. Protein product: CARQRGHSYEQYF.

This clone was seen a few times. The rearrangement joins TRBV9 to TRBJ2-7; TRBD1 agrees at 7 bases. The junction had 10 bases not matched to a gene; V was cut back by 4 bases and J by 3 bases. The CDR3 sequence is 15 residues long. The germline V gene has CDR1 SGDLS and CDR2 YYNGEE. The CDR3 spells CASSPRGNPFYEQYF. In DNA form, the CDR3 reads TGTGCCAGCAGCCCCAGGGGGAACCCCTTCTACGAGCAGTACTTC.

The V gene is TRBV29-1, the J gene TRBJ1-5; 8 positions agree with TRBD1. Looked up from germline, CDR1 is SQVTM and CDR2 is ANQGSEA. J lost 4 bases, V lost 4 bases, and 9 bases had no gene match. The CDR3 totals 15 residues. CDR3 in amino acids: CSVVSGGLGNQPQHF. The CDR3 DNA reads TGCAGCGTTGTATCAGGGGGCTTGGGGAATCAGCCCCAGCATTTT.

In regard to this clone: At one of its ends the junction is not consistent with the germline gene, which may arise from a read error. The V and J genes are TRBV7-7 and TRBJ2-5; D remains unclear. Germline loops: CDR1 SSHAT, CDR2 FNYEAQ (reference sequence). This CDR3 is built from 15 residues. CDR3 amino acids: CASSLSPEEFWSQYF. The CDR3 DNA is TGTGCTAGCAGCTTAAGTCCCGAGGAGTTTTGGTCCCAGTACTTC. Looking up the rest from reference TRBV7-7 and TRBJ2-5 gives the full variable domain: GAGVSQSPRYKVTKRGQDVTLRCDPISSHATLYWYQQALGQGPEFLTYFNYEAQPDKSGLPSDRFSAERPEGSISTLTIQRTEQRDSAMYRCASSLSPEEFWSQYFGPGTRLLVL.

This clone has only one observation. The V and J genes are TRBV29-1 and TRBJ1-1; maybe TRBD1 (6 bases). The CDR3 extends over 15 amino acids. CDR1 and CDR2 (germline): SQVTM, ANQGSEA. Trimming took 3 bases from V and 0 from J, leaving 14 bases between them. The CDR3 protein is CSVDPTGKMNTEAFF. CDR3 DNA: TGCAGCGTTGATCCCACAGGGAAAATGAACACTGAAGCTTTCTTT.

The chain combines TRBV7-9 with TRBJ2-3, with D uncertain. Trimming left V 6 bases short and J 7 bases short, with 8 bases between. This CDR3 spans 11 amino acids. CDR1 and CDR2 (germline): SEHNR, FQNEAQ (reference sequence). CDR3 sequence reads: CASRTSYTQYF. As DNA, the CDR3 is TGTGCCAGCAGGACATCCTATACGCAGTATTTT.

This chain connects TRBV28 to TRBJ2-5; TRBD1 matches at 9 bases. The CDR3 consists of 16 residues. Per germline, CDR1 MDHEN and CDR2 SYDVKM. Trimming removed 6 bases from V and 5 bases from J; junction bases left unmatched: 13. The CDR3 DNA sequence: TGTGCCAGCAGCCCTAATCCGGGACAGGGAGGGGAGACCCAGTACTTC. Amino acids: CASSPNPGQGGETQYF.

The CDR3 nucleotides are TGTGCCAGCAGCACTAGCGGGGGGGGAGCCTACGAGCAGTACTTC. Protein sequence: CASSTSGGGAYEQYF. This chain links TRBV11-2 with TRBJ2-7; 13 positions match TRBD2. CDR3 size: 15 residues. The V gene end was trimmed by 5 bases and the J gene end by 2 bases; junction bases not matched to a gene: 3. Germline CDR1 is SGHAT and CDR2 is FQNNGV. Variable domain in full (rest from reference TRBV11-2 and TRBJ2-7): EAGVAQSPRYKIIEKRQSVAFWCNPISGHATLYWYQQILGQGPKLLIQFQNNGVVDDSQLPKDRFSAERLKGVDSTLKIQPAKLEDSAVYLCASSTSGGGAYEQYFGPGTRLTVT.

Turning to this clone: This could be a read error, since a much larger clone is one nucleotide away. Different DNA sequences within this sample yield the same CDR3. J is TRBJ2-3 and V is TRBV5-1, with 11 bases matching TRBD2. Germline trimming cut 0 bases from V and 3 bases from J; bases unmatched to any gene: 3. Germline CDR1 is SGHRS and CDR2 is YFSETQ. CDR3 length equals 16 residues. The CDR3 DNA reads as TGCGCCAGCAGCTTGGATCTAGCGGGGGGAACAGATACGCAGTATTTT. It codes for CASSLDLAGGTDTQYF.

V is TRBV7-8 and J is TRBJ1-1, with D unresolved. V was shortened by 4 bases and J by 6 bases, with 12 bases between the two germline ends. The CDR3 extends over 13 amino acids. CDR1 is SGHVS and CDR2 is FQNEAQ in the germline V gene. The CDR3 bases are TGTGCCAGCAGCTCGATGCGGTTTTCTGAAGCTTTCTTT. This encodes CASSSMRFSEAFF.

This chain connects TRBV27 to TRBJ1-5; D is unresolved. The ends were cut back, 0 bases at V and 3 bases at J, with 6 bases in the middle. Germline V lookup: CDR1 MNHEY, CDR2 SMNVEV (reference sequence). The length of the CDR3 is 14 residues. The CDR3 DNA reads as TGTGCCAGCAGTTTATCTTCGGTCAATCAGCCCCAGCATTTT. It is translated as CASSLSSVNQPQHF.

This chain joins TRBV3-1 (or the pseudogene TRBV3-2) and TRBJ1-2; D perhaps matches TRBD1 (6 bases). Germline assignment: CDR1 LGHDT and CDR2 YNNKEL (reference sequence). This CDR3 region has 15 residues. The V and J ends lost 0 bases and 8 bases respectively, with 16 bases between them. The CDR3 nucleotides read TGTGCCAGCAGCCAAGAGGGGGCGGACGTGTCCGGCTACACCTTC. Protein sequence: CASSQEGADVSGYTF.

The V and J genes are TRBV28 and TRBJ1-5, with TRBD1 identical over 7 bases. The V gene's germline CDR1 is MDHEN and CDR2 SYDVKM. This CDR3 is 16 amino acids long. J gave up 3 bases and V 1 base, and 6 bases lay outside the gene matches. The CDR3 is CASSLLGQVLNQPQHF. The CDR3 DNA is TGTGCCAGCAGTTTATTAGGACAGGTTCTCAATCAGCCCCAGCATTTT.

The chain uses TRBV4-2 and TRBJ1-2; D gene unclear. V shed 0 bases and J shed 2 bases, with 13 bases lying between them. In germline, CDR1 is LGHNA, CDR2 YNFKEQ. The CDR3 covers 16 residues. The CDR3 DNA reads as TGTGCCAGCAGCCAAGAGGTAGCCGTATCCAACTATGGCTACACCTTC. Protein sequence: CASSQEVAVSNYGYTF.

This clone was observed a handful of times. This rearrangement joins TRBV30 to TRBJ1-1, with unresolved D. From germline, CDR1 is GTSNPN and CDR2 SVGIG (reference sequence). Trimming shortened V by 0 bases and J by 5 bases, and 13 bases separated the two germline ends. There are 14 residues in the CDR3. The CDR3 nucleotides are TGTGCCTGGAGTGTTAAGAGTATTCTTACTGAAGCTTTCTTT. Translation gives CAWSVKSILTEAFF.

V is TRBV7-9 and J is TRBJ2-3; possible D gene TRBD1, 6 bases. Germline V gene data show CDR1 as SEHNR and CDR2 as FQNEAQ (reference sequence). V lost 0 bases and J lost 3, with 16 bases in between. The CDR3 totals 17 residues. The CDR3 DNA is TGTGCCAGCAGCTTAGCGTTGCAGCCCCAGGGGACAGATACGCAGTATTTT. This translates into CASSLALQPQGTDTQYF.

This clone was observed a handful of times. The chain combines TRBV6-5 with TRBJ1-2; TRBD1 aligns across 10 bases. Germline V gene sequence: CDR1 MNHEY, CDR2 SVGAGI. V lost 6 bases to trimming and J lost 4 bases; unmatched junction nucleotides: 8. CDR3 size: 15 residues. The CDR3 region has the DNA TGTGCCAGCAGAAGAAGGGACAGGGGTGTCTATGGCTACACCTTC. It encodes CASRRRDRGVYGYTF.